One T cell receptor (beta chain) is described in this entry. Its antigen is unidentified. The CDR3 is made up of 15 amino acids. Profiled with immunoSEQ multiplex PCR; TCRdb holds only in-frame clones, not every one. The sample holds roughly 25,000 clones, about 85% seen once. Blood samples were obtained at baseline, cycle 4 day 1, and cycle 7 day 1. The data were taken from a study of OX40 agonist ivuxolimab in advanced cancers. Study-level information: Those enrolled were around 87% male, with a mean age of around 60 years and ages from roughly 20 to 85.

Study outcomes and limitations: In general, CD8+ T cells held more expanded clones than CD4+ did, on average. The authors also found low normalized T-cell clonal expansion in some nonresponders.

The chain employs TRBV1 and TRBJ1-6. TRBV1 is listed as a pseudogene. The material sequenced was CD4+ or CD8+ T cells sorted from blood, taken in a trial of the OX40 agonist ivuxolimab. This receptor was identified in an adult with an advanced solid tumor such as melanoma, head and neck, liver or kidney cancer. The CDR3 reads CTVGTHGRGNSPLHF. In DNA form, the CDR3 reads TGCACCGTGGGGACTCACGGGAGGGGAAATTCACCCCTCCACTTT.